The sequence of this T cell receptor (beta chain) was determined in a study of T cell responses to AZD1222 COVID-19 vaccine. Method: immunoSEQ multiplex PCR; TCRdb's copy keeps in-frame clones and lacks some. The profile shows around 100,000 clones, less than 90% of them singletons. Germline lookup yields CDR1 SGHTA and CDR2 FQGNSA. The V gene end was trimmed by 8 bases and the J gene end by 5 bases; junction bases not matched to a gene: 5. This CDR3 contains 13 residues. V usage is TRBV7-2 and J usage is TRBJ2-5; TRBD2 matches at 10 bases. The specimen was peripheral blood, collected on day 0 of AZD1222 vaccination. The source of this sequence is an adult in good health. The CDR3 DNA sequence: TGTGCCAGCTTAGCGGGAGGCGGGGAGACCCAGTACTTC. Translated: CASLAGGGETQYF. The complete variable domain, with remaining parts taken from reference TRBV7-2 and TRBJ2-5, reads GAGVSQSPSNKVTEKGKDVELRCDPISGHTALYWYRQSLGQGLEFLIYFQGNSAPDKSGLPSDRFSAERTGGSVSTLTIQRTQQEDSAVYLCASLAGGGETQYFGPGTRLLVL.